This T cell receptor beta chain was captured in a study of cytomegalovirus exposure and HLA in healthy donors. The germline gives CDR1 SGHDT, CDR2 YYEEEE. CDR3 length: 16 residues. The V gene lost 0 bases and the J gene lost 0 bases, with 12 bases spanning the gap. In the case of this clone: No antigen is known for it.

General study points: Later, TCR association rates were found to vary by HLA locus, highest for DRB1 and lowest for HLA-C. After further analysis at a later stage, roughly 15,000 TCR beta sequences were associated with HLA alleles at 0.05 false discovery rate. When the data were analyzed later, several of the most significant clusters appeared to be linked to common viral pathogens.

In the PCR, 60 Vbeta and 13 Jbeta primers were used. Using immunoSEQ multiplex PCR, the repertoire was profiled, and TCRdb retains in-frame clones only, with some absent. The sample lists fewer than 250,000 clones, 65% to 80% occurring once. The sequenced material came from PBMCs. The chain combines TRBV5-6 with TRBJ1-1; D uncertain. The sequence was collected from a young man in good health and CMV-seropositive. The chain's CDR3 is CASSLERAEVNTEAFF. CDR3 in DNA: TGTGCCAGCAGCTTGGAGAGGGCAGAGGTGAACACTGAAGCTTTCTTT.